Listed below are T cell receptor beta chains from one sample, sequenced in a study of spatial heterogeneity in lung cancer. TCRdb processed the 5' RACE reads anew with MiXCR; each CDR3 protein has one entry. The data show approximately 66,000 distinct CDR3 sequences, with roughly 6.6% seen just once and roughly 14% held by the top ten. The sample consisted of PBMCs, taken at surgery. Source of these receptors: a female donor with early-stage non-small cell lung cancer. Both conserved end residues are part of each CDR3. The D gene is left open where the match is weak. Rows give clone size only sometimes, using once, few, many, or a class for an expanded clone.

CASSEFLTGYYSNQPQHF	TGTGCCAGCAGCGAATTTTTGACAGGCTACTATAGCAATCAGCCCCAGCATTTT	TRBV5-5	TRBJ1-5	NA	many
CASSLQTDTQYF	TGTGCCAGCAGCTTACAGACAGATACGCAGTATTTT	TRBV6-1	TRBJ2-3	NA	many
CASTLGLGPLEQYF	TGTGCCAGCACCCTAGGGCTGGGGCCGCTCGAGCAGTACTTC	TRBV12-3/TRBV12-4	TRBJ2-7	NA	many
CASRTVTPGNTIYF	TGTGCCAGTCGGACAGTTACTCCTGGAAACACCATATATTTT	TRBV19	TRBJ1-3	NA	NA
CSVRTSGRAYEQYF	TGCAGCGTCCGAACTAGCGGGAGGGCCTACGAGCAGTACTTC	TRBV29-1	TRBJ2-7	TRBD2	NA
CASSNLPGLTRRRHF	TGCGCCAGCAGCAACTTGCCAGGGCTCACTCGTAGGAGACACTTC	TRBV5-1	TRBJ2-4	NA	once
CASRGEGPYNSPLHF	TGTGCCAGCAGGGGGGAGGGGCCTTATAATTCACCCCTCCACTTT	TRBV6-5	TRBJ1-6	NA	NA
CASSPPGRGWEQFF	TGTGCCAGCAGTCCCCCGGGGAGAGGATGGGAGCAGTTCTTC	TRBV5-4	TRBJ2-1	NA	many
CASSSDRGADTQYF	TGTGCCAGCTCCTCCGACAGGGGGGCAGATACGCAGTATTTT	TRBV7-2	TRBJ2-3	TRBD1	many
CASSYRGQGLGQPQHF	TGTGCCAGCAGTTACCGAGGACAGGGTCTGGGACAGCCCCAGCATTTT	TRBV6-5	TRBJ1-5	TRBD1	NA
CASTGRKGGTDTQYF	TGTGCCAGCACGGGCAGGAAAGGGGGCACAGATACGCAGTATTTT	TRBV2	TRBJ2-3	NA	few
CSARDQRGDLFF	TGCAGTGCTAGAGATCAGCGGGGGGACCTGTTTTTT	TRBV20-1	TRBJ2-2	TRBD2	few
CASSLGGQGPYGYTF	TGCGCCAGCAGCTTGGGAGGACAGGGTCCCTATGGCTACACCTTC	TRBV5-1	TRBJ1-2	TRBD1	many
CASSPEPGANVLTF	TGTGCCAGCAGCCCCGAGCCTGGGGCCAACGTCCTGACTTTC	TRBV7-2	TRBJ2-6	NA	many
CASSPSLAGTHNEQFF	TGTGCCAGCAGCCCTTCCCTAGCGGGGACTCACAATGAGCAGTTCTTC	TRBV4-2	TRBJ2-1	TRBD2	NA
CAWSVTDRGETQYF	TGTGCCTGGAGTGTGACGGACAGGGGAGAGACCCAGTACTTC	TRBV30	TRBJ2-5	TRBD1	NA
CASSPGQNYGYTF	TGTGCCAGCAGCCCGGGGCAGAACTATGGCTACACCTTC	TRBV11-1	TRBJ1-2	NA	many
CATSGGLAGNEQFF	TGTGCCACCAGTGGCGGACTAGCGGGTAATGAGCAGTTCTTC	TRBV24-1	TRBJ2-1	TRBD2	many
CASSKRTAGQGYEQFF	TGTGCCAGCAGCAAAAGGACGGCCGGACAGGGGTATGAGCAGTTCTTC	TRBV7-9	TRBJ2-1	TRBD1	many
CASSLPGGQGPLEQYF	TGTGCCAGCAGCCTGCCTGGGGGACAGGGGCCCCTGGAGCAGTACTTC	TRBV3-1	TRBJ2-7	TRBD1	many
CASSAGTGAFREGNTIYF	TGTGCCAGCAGTGCCGGGACAGGGGCATTTCGAGAAGGAAACACCATATATTTT	TRBV7-9	TRBJ1-3	TRBD1	many
CSVEDLGSSRNTIYF	TGCAGCGTTGAAGATCTCGGGAGCAGCAGAAACACCATATATTTT	TRBV29-1	TRBJ1-3	NA	NA
CASSAGGELNGYTF	TGTGCCAGCAGTGCGGGGGGAGAATTAAATGGCTACACCTTC	TRBV2	TRBJ1-2	NA	few
CASSLRGQGFGEQYF	TGTGCCAGCAGCTTACGGGGACAGGGTTTCGGGGAGCAGTACTTC	TRBV7-9	TRBJ2-7	TRBD1	many
CASSPEDNEQFF	TGTGCCAGCAGTCCCGAGGACAATGAGCAGTTCTTC	TRBV6-5	TRBJ2-1	NA	many
CASSPGTLQETQYF	TGCGCCAGCAGCCCGGGGACACTCCAAGAGACCCAGTACTTC	TRBV5-1	TRBJ2-5	NA	NA
CASSQGRLPRTGELFF	TGTGCCAGCAGCCAAGGCAGACTCCCGAGGACCGGGGAGCTGTTTTTT	TRBV14	TRBJ2-2	NA	NA
CAISVRGNTPMEQYF	TGTGCCATCAGTGTGAGGGGGAACACCCCCATGGAGCAGTACTTC	TRBV10-3	TRBJ2-7	NA	many
CASSSGGETQYF	TGTGCCAGCAGTTCGGGGGGAGAGACCCAGTACTTC	TRBV12-3/TRBV12-4	TRBJ2-5	TRBD2	many
CASSRGQREVETQYF	TGTGCCAGCAGCCGAGGGCAGCGGGAGGTAGAGACCCAGTACTTC	TRBV11-3	TRBJ2-5	TRBD2	few
CASSSDTPNYGYTF	TGCGCCAGCAGCTCGGACACTCCTAACTATGGCTACACCTTC	TRBV5-1	TRBJ1-2	NA	few
CASSLSQGLGGQYF	TGTGCCAGCAGTTTATCACAAGGGCTTGGTGGGCAGTACTTC	TRBV27	TRBJ2-7	NA	many
CASSSSGAAIAQHF	TGTGCCAGCAGTTCCTCAGGGGCCGCCATCGCCCAGCATTTT	TRBV6-1	TRBJ1-5	NA	many
CASSVAQGPGMNTEAFF	TGTGCCAGCAGCGTAGCTCAGGGGCCCGGAATGAACACTGAAGCTTTCTTT	TRBV9	TRBJ1-1	NA	many
CASSQDAGGTDTQYF	TGTGCCAGCAGCCAAGATGCCGGAGGCACAGATACGCAGTATTTT	TRBV3-1	TRBJ2-3	NA	many
CAISESSGQGGEAFF	TGTGCCATCAGTGAGTCGAGCGGGCAGGGGGGTGAAGCTTTCTTT	TRBV10-3	TRBJ1-1	TRBD1	many
CAINPGQPGTEAFF	TGTGCCATCAATCCGGGACAGCCCGGTACTGAAGCTTTCTTT	TRBV10-3	TRBJ1-1	TRBD1	few
CASSLDPPDGNQPQHF	TGTGCCAGCAGTTTAGACCCTCCGGACGGCAATCAGCCCCAGCATTTT	TRBV12-3/TRBV12-4	TRBJ1-5	NA	few
CASSYGTGDEQYF	TGTGCCAGCAGCTATGGGACAGGGGACGAGCAGTACTTC	TRBV5-6	TRBJ2-7	TRBD1	many
CASSFRQGKETQYF	TGTGCCAGCAGTTTTAGACAGGGTAAAGAGACCCAGTACTTC	TRBV12-3/TRBV12-4	TRBJ2-5	TRBD1	many
CASSRDGVNQPQHF	TGTGCCAGCAGTCGGGACGGAGTGAATCAGCCCCAGCATTTT	TRBV28	TRBJ1-5	NA	many
CASSKQSRARETQYF	TGTGCCAGCAGTAAGCAGAGTAGGGCTAGGGAGACCCAGTACTTC	TRBV6-5	TRBJ2-5	NA	few